This is a list of T cell receptor beta chains from one sample in a study of blood T cell repertoires in COVID-19. Here immunoSEQ multiplex PCR was the method, and the copy in TCRdb shows in-frame clones only, minus some. The repertoire holds approximately 150,000 clones, with about 88% as singletons. The source material was peripheral blood. Source of these receptors: a man aged 60 to 69 with active or convalescent COVID-19. Each CDR3 is given with its conserved first and last residue. A D gene is named only where the DNA matches it firmly. The size of a clone is reported for some rows only, either as once, few or many, or as a class for expanded clones.

abundance,v_gene,j_gene,d_gene,CDR3nt,CDR3aa
once,TRBV2,TRBJ1-5,TRBD1,TGTGCCAGCAGCGACAGGGCGCATCAGCCCCAGCATTTT,CASSDRAHQPQHF
NA,TRBV7-7,TRBJ2-3,TRBD1,TGTGCCAGCAGCCCGACAGGGTCCGGCACAGATACGCAGTATTTT,CASSPTGSGTDTQYF
NA,TRBV12-3/TRBV12-4,TRBJ1-6,NA,TGTGCCAGCACCATGGGTACGGGTGATGCCCTCCACTTT,CASTMGTGDALHF
NA,TRBV30,TRBJ2-5,NA,TGTGCCTGGAGTGGAACAGCAGAGACCCAGTACTTC,CAWSGTAETQYF
NA,TRBV6-5,TRBJ1-6,NA,TGTGCCAGCAGTTACTCGCAGGGATATAATTCACCCCTCCACTTT,CASSYSQGYNSPLHF
NA,TRBV28,TRBJ1-1,NA,TGTGCCAGCAGTTCGGACAGACCTGAAGCTTTCTTT,CASSSDRPEAFF
once,TRBV2,TRBJ2-1,NA,TGTGCCAGCAGTGAAGCTCAGGGAGGGTTCTTC,CASSEAQGGFF
NA,TRBV15,TRBJ2-7,TRBD1,TGTGCCACCAGCGTTGACAGGGGGCGAGGGGAGCAGTACTTC,CATSVDRGRGEQYF
NA,TRBV2,TRBJ2-3,NA,TGTGCCAGCATCTACGGGACTTCCACAGATACGCAGTATTTT,CASIYGTSTDTQYF
NA,TRBV7-2,TRBJ2-1,NA,TGTGCCAGCACCCGTTCGGACTTCCCGGGCAATGAGCAGTTCTTC,CASTRSDFPGNEQFF
NA,TRBV2,TRBJ1-6,TRBD1,TGTGCCAGCAGCACCGACAGGGGTTCACCCCTCCACTTT,CASSTDRGSPLHF
NA,TRBV11-2,TRBJ2-7,TRBD1,TGTGCCAGCAGCCCCGGGACAGGCAGCTACGAGCAGTACTTC,CASSPGTGSYEQYF
once,TRBV19,TRBJ2-3,TRBD2,TGTGCCAGTAGTACCGGGACTAGCGGGAGGCGGGGGACAGATACGCAGTATTTT,CASSTGTSGRRGTDTQYF
once,TRBV7-9,TRBJ2-4,NA,TGTGCCAGCTATGAGGCGGGGAAAAACATTCAGTACTTC,CASYEAGKNIQYF
NA,TRBV6-4,TRBJ1-1,NA,TGTGCCAGCAGCCAGGAAGGGGCAGTCACTGAAGCTTTCTTT,CASSQEGAVTEAFF
NA,TRBV5-1,TRBJ2-7,NA,TGCGCCAGCAGCTTGATGGACAGATACTACGAGCAGTACTTC,CASSLMDRYYEQYF
NA,TRBV5-1,TRBJ2-3,TRBD1,TGCGCCAGCAGCTCGGGACAGAGCACAGATACGCAGTATTTT,CASSSGQSTDTQYF
NA,TRBV4-2,TRBJ2-1,NA,TGTGCCAGCAGCCAAGGTCGAGACGGGAGAGCTCGTGAGCAGTTCTTC,CASSQGRDGRAREQFF
NA,TRBV7-2,TRBJ1-2,NA,TGTGCCAGCAGCTTTACTCTACCCCAGGGTAAGGTAAATGGCTACACCTTC,CASSFTLPQGKVNGYTF
NA,TRBV5-8,TRBJ2-7,TRBD2,TGTGCCAGCAGCGGGACTAGCGGGAGGGCCTGGGGAGAGCAGTACTTC,CASSGTSGRAWGEQYF
NA,TRBV7-2,TRBJ2-3,TRBD2,TGTGCCAGCAGCCTCCTCGGACTAGCGGGGAGCACAGATACGCAGTATTTT,CASSLLGLAGSTDTQYF
NA,TRBV7-7,TRBJ2-3,NA,TGTGCCAGCAGCTTAGGGAGCGGCACAGATACGCAGTATTTT,CASSLGSGTDTQYF
NA,TRBV19,TRBJ1-2,NA,TGTGCCAGTAGTATGCTTACGGGGGGCGCGGTAGTATATGGCTACACCTTC,CASSMLTGGAVVYGYTF
few,TRBV5-6,TRBJ1-1,NA,TGTGCCAGCAGCTCACAGGTTGAAGCTTTCTTT,CASSSQVEAFF
NA,TRBV5-6,TRBJ1-3,NA,TGTGCCAGCAGCCCCGGGAGGGGCTTTGGAAACACCATATATTTT,CASSPGRGFGNTIYF
NA,TRBV10-3,TRBJ2-7,NA,TGTGCCATCAGTGATAGGCGGGGGCGATACGAGCAGTACTTC,CAISDRRGRYEQYF